Following are 14 T cell receptor beta chains from one sample sequenced in a study of blood T cells in healthy people across ages. The second PCR ran about 6 to 11 cycles with a sample-barcoded 5' primer and J-beta primers. TCRdb re-called the 5' RACE reads with MiXCR, one entry per CDR3 protein. The sample carries about 1 million distinct CDR3 sequences, 35% to 55% recorded once. The material sequenced was blood. Receptor source: a woman aged 55-70 years in good health.

This clonotype was seen only a few times. This chain connects TRBV5-1 to TRBJ2-5; the D gene is possibly TRBD2 (5 bases). V was cut by 6 bases and J by 5 bases, with 14 bases left in between. The germline CDR1 and CDR2 sequences are SGHRS and YFSETQ. CDR3 size: 13 residues. In nucleotides, the CDR3 is TGCGCCAGCACCACGACCCGAGGGGAGACCCAGTACTTC. This encodes CASTTTRGETQYF. Combining the CDR3 with reference TRBV5-1 and TRBJ2-5 gives the whole variable domain KAGVTQTPRYLIKTRGQQVTLSCSPISGHRSVSWYQQTPGQGLQFLFEYFSETQRNKGNFPGRFSGRQFSNSRSEMNVSTLELGDSALYLCASTTTRGETQYFGPGTRLLVL.

This clonotype has a handful of counts. This chain links TRBV10-3 with TRBJ1-5; D might be TRBD1 (6 bases). Per the germline V gene, CDR1 is ENHRY and CDR2 is SYGVKD. The CDR3 runs to 14 residues. V lost 6 bases and J lost 6, with 15 bases in between. CDR3: CAISSGQFGQPQHF. CDR3 nucleotide sequence: TGTGCCATCAGCTCCGGACAGTTCGGTCAGCCCCAGCATTTT.

This rearrangement joins TRBV4-2 to TRBJ2-1; TRBD2 aligns across 8 bases. Per the germline V gene, CDR1 is LGHNA and CDR2 is YNFKEQ. V trimming: 1 base; J trimming: 3 bases; junction bases outside the gene matches: 5. This CDR3 has 16 residues. CDR3 DNA: TGTGCCAGCAGCCAAGGAGCGGGAGACCGCTACAATGAGCAGTTCTTC. Amino acids: CASSQGAGDRYNEQFF.

This clonotype showed up just a few times. This chain uses TRBV11-2 with TRBJ2-3; the match to TRBD2 covers 10 bases. The CDR3 consists of 17 residues. Germline trimming cut 3 bases from V and 7 bases from J; bases unmatched to any gene: 13. The germline V gene encodes CDR1 SGHAT and CDR2 FQNNGV. CDR3 loop: CASSFRDSASGRNTQYF. CDR3 sequence (DNA): TGTGCCAGCAGCTTTAGGGACTCGGCTAGCGGGAGAAATACGCAGTATTTT.

The V call is TRBV12-3 or TRBV12-4, the J call TRBJ2-7; D is unclear. The CDR3 is made up of 15 amino acids. V was trimmed by 6 bases and J by 5 bases, leaving 20 bases between them. The CDR3: CASRAQMFGNHEQYF. CDR3 coding DNA: TGTGCCAGCAGGGCCCAGATGTTTGGTAACCACGAGCAGTACTTC.

The chain carries TRBV12-3 or TRBV12-4 and TRBJ2-1; 9 nucleotides agree with TRBD2. V lost 3 bases to trimming and J lost 6 bases; unmatched junction nucleotides: 6. The CDR3 is 15 amino acids. This CDR3 is CASSFGAGGINEQFF. The DNA for the CDR3 is TGTGCCAGCAGTTTTGGTGCGGGAGGGATCAATGAGCAGTTCTTC.

DNA of the CDR3: TGTGCCAGCAGTCCATACTCCTCACCTGGCAATGAGCAGTTCTTC. It translates to CASSPYSSPGNEQFF. This sequence joins TRBV12-3 or TRBV12-4 and TRBJ2-1; no reliable D call. Trimming shortened V by 5 bases and J by 6 bases, and 17 bases separated the two germline ends. The CDR3 is 15 amino acids.

The rearrangement links TRBV20-1 to TRBJ2-5; D possibly corresponds to TRBD1 (6 bases). The DNA end favors TRBJ2-7, so the J call may be wrong. This CDR3 has 14 residues. The germline gives CDR1 DFQATT, CDR2 SNEGSKA (reference sequence). CDR3 amino acids: CSARGPTGSHEQYF. In DNA form, the CDR3 reads TGCAGTGCTAGAGGTCCCACAGGGAGCCACGAGCAGTACTTC.

Details on this clonotype: A junction boundary mismatches the germline segment, possibly from a read error. The chain links TRBV6-1 to TRBJ2-3, with 10 bases matching TRBD1. This CDR3 has 16 amino acids. Germline CDR1 reads MNHNS; CDR2 reads SASEGT. The CDR3 coding sequence is TGTGCCGGCAGTGAGTCCTGGACAGGGGGTCCAGATACGCAGTATTTT. It codes for CAGSESWTGGPDTQYF.

The chain combines TRBV10-3 with TRBJ2-2, with TRBD2 matching over 8 bases. V shed 4 bases and J 5 bases; nucleotides not matched to a gene: 12. This CDR3 is built from 17 residues. CDR1 and CDR2 from the germline V gene are ENHRY and SYGVKD. CDR3 sequence (DNA): TGTGCCATCAGTGGCCAAGAGCGGGAGAAAGGGACCGGGGAGCTGTTTTTT. Translation: CAISGQEREKGTGELFF.

The chain links TRBV20-1 to TRBJ2-7, with D perhaps TRBD1 (5 bases). The DNA end favors TRBJ2-5, so the J call may be wrong. Germline V gene data show CDR1 as DFQATT and CDR2 as SNEGSKA (reference sequence). The length of the CDR3 is 12 residues. CDR3 sequence reads: CSASQGGETQYF. CDR3 DNA sequence: TGCAGTGCTAGTCAGGGTGGAGAGACCCAGTACTTC.

This clonotype came up a few times. The V call is TRBV20-1, the J call TRBJ1-6, with 7 positions matching TRBD1. CDR1 and CDR2 (germline): DFQATT, SNEGSKA (reference sequence). V was clipped by 2 bases and J by 4 bases; unmatched bases: 2. The CDR3 totals 14 residues. The chain's CDR3 is CSARMGQYNSPLHF. CDR3 sequence (DNA): TGCAGTGCTAGAATGGGACAGTATAATTCACCCCTCCACTTT.

This chain connects TRBV3-1 to TRBJ1-5, with D perhaps matching TRBD1 (6 bases). In germline, CDR1 is LGHDT, CDR2 YNNKEL (reference sequence). V was clipped by 1 base and J by 0 bases, with 10 bases between them. The CDR3 runs to 16 residues. The CDR3 loop is CASSQGGTFSNQPQHF. The CDR3 DNA sequence: TGTGCCAGCAGCCAAGGAGGGACATTTAGCAATCAGCCCCAGCATTTT.

The chain has TRBV27 and TRBJ1-5; no clear D. Germline loops: CDR1 MNHEY, CDR2 SMNVEV (reference sequence). Trimming pared 4 bases from V and 3 bases from J, leaving 19 bases between. The CDR3 runs 17 residues. The DNA of the CDR3 is TGTGCCAGCAGTTCCAAGATTGGGATACAGATCAATCAGCCCCAGCATTTT. It translates to CASSSKIGIQINQPQHF.